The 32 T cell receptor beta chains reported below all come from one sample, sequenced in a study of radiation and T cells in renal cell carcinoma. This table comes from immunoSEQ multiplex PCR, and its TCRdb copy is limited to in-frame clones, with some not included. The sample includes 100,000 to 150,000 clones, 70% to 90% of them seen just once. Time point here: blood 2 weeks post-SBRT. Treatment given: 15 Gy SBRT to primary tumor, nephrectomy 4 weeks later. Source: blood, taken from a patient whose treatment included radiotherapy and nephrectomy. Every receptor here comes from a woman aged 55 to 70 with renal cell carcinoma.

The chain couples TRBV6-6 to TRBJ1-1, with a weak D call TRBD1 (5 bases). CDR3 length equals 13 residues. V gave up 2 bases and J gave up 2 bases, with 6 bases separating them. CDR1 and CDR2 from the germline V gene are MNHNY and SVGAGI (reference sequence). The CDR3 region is CASSYGGNTEAFF. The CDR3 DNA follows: TGTGCCAGCAGTTACGGGGGTAACACTGAAGCTTTCTTT.

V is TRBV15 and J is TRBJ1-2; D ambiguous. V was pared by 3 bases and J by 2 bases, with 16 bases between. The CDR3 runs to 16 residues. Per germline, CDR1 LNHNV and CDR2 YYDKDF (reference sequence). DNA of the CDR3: TGTGCCACCAGCAGCGATACGATGACCGACAACTATGGCTACACCTTC. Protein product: CATSSDTMTDNYGYTF.

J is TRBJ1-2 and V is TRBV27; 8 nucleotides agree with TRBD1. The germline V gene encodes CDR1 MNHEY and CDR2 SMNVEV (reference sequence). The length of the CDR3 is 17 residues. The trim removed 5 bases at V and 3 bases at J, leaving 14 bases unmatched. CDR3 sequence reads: CASSSTGTGLLYYGYTF. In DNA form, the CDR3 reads TGTGCCAGCAGTAGTACCGGGACAGGCCTTCTTTACTATGGCTACACCTTC.

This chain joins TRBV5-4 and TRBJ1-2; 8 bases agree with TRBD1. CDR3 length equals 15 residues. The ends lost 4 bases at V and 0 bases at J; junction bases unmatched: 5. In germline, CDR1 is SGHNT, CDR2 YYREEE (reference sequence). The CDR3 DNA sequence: TGTGCCAGCAGCCCGGGACAGGCCCCTAACTATGGCTACACCTTC. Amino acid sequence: CASSPGQAPNYGYTF.

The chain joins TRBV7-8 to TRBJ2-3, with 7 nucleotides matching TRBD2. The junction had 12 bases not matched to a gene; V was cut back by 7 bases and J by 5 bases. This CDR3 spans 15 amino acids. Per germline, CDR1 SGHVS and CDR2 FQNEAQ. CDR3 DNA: TGTGCCAGCACCCGTCGGCGGGAGTACGGAGATACGCAGTATTTT. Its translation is CASTRRREYGDTQYF.

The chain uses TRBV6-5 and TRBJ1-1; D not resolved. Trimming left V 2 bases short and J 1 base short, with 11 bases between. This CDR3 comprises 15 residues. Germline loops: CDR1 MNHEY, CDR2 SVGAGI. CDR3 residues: CASSYTGWANTEAFF. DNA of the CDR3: TGTGCCAGCAGTTACACCGGCTGGGCGAACACTGAAGCTTTCTTT.

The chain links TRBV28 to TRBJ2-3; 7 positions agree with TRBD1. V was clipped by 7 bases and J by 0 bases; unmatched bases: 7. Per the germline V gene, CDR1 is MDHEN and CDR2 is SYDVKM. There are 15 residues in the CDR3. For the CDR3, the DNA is TGTGCCAGCACACCTGGGACAGCTAGCACAGATACGCAGTATTTT. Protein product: CASTPGTASTDTQYF.

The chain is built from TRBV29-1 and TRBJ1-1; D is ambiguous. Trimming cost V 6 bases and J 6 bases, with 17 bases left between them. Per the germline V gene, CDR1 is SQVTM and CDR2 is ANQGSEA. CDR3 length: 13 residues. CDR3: CSVATPALSEAFF. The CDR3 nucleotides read TGCAGCGTCGCTACCCCCGCCTTATCTGAAGCTTTCTTT.

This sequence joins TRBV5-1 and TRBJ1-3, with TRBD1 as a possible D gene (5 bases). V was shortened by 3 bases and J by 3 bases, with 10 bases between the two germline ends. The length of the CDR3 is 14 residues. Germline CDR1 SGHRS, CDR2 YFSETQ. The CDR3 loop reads CASSSSGGGNTIYF. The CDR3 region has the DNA TGCGCCAGCAGCTCATCTGGGGGTGGAAACACCATATATTTT.

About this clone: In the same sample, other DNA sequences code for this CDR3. CDR3 nucleotides: TGTGCCAGCAGCCCCGGGACAGATTATGGCTACACCTTC. Translation: CASSPGTDYGYTF. V and J are TRBV6-5 and TRBJ1-2; 7 nucleotides match TRBD1. Unmatched junction bases numbered 6, after V lost 6 bases and J lost 5 bases. The CDR3 spans 13 residues. CDR1 MNHEY and CDR2 SVGAGI come from the germline V gene.

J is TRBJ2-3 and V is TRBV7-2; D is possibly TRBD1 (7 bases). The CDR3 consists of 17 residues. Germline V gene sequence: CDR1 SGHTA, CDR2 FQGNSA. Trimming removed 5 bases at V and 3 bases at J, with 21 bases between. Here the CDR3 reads CASSPGGGVPLTDTQYF. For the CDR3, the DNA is TGTGCCAGCAGCCCAGGAGGGGGCGTACCTTTGACAGATACGCAGTATTTT.

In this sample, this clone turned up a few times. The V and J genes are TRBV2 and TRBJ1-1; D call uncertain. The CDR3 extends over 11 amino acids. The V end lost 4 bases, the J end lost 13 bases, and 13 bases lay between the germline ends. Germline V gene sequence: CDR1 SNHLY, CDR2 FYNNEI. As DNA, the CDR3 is TGTGCCAGCAGTGGACGAGGTGTAGGTTTCTTT. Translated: CASSGRGVGFF.

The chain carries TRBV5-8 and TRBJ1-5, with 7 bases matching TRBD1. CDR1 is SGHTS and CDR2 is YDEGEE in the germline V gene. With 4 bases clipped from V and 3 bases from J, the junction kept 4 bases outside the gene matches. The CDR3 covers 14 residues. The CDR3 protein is CASSLGQNNQPQHF. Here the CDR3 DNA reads TGTGCCAGCAGCCTGGGACAGAACAATCAGCCCCAGCATTTT.

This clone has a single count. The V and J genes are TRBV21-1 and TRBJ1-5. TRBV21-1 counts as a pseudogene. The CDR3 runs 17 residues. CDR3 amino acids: CASSKGAFRYSNQPQHF. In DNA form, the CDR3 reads TGTGCCAGCAGCAAAGGCGCCTTCCGTTATAGCAATCAGCCCCAGCATTTT.

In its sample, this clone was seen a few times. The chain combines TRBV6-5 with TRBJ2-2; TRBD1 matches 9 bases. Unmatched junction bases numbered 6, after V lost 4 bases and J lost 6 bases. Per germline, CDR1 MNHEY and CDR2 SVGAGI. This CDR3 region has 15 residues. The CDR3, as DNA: TGTGCCAGCAGTTCTCCAGGGACAGGGCCCGGGGAGCTGTTTTTT. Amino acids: CASSSPGTGPGELFF.

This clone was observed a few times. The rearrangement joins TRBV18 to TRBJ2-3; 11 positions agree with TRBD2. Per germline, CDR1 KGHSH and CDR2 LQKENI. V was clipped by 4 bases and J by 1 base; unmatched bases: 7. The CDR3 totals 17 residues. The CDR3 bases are TGTGCCAGCTCACTGTCCGGACTAGCGGGCGGCACAGATACGCAGTATTTT. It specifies CASSLSGLAGGTDTQYF.

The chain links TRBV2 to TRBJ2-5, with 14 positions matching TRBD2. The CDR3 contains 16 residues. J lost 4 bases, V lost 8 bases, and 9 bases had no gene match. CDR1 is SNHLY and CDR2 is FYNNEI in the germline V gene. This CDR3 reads CASGTRLAGGLETQYF. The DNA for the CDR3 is TGTGCCAGCGGAACCCGACTAGCGGGGGGGTTAGAGACCCAGTACTTC.

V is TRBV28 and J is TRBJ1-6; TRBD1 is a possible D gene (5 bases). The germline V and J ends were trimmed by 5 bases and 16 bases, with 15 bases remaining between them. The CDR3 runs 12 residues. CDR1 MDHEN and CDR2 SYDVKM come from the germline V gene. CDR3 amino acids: CASSPPRQSLHF. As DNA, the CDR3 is TGTGCCAGCAGTCCACCCAGACAGTCACTCCACTTT. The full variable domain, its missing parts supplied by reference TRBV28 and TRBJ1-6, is DVKVTQSSRYLVKRTGEKVFLECVQDMDHENMFWYRQDPGLGLRLIYFSYDVKMKEKGDIPEGYSVSREKKERFSLILESASTNQTSMYLCASSPPRQSLHFGNGTRLTVT.

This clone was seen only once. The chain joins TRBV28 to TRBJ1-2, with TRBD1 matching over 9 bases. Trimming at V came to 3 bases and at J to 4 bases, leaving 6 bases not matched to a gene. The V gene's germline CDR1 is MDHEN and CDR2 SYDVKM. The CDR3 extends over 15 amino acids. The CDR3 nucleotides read TGTGCCAGCAGTTTCTCCACAGGGGGCAGCTATGGCTACACCTTC. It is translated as CASSFSTGGSYGYTF.

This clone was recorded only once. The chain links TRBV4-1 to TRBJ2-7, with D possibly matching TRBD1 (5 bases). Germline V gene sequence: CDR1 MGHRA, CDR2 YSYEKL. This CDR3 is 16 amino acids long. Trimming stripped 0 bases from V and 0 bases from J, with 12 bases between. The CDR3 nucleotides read TGCGCCAGCAGCCAAGATCTGGGTCAGGGCTCCTACGAGCAGTACTTC. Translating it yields CASSQDLGQGSYEQYF.

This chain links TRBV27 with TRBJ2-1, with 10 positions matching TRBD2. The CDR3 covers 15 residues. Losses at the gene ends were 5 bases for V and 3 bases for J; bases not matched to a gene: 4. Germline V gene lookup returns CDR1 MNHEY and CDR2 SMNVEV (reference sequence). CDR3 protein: CASSLTSGRYNEQFF. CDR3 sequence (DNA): TGTGCCAGCAGTCTGACTAGCGGGCGCTACAATGAGCAGTTCTTC.

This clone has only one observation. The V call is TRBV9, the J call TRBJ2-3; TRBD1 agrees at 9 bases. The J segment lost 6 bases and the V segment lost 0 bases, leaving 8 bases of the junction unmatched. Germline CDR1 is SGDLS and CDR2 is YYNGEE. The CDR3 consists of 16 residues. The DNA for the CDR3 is TGTGCCAGCAGCGTAGAGGGACAGGGCCCCGCCGATACGCAGTATTTT. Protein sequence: CASSVEGQGPADTQYF.

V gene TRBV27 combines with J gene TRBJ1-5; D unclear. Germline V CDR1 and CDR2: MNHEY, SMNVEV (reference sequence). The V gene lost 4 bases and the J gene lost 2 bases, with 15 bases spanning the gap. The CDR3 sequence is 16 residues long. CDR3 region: CASSWSGVGGNQPQHF. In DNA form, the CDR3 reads TGTGCCAGCAGTTGGAGCGGGGTTGGGGGCAATCAGCCCCAGCATTTT.

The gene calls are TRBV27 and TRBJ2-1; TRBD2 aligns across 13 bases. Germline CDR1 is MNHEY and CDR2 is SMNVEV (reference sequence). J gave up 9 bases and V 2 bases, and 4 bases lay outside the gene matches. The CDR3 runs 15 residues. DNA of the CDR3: TGTGCCAGCAGTTTAAGGACTAGCGGGGGAGGTGAGCAGTTCTTC. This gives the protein CASSLRTSGGGEQFF.

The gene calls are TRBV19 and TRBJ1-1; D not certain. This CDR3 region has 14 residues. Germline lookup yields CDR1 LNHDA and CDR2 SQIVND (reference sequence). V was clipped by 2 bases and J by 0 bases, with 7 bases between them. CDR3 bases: TGTGCCAGTAGTATACCGGGAGTGAACACTGAAGCTTTCTTT. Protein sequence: CASSIPGVNTEAFF.

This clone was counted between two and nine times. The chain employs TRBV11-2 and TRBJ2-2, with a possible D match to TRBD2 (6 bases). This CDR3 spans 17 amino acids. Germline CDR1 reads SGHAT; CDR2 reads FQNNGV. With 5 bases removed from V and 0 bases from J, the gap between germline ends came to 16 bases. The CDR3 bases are TGTGCCAGCAGCCCTTTCCCGCTAGCGTCGAACACCGGGGAGCTGTTTTTT. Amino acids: CASSPFPLASNTGELFF.

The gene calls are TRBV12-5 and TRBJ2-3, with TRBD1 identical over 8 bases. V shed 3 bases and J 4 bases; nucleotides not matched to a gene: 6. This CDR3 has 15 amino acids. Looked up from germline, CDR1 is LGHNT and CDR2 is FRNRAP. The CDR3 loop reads CASGFGAGGADTQYF. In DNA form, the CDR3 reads TGTGCTAGTGGTTTCGGGGCAGGGGGCGCAGATACGCAGTATTTT. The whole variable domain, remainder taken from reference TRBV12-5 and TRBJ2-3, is DARVTQTPRHKVTEMGQEVTMRCQPILGHNTVFWYRQTMMQGLELLAYFRNRAPLDDSGMPKDRFSAEMPDATLATLKIQPSEPRDSAVYFCASGFGAGGADTQYFGPGTRLTVL.

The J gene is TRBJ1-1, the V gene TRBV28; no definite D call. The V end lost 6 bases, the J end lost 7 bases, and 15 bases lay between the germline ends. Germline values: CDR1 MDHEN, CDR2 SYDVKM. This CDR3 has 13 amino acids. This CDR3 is CASRDPDGFEAFF. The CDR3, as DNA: TGTGCCAGCAGGGACCCCGATGGTTTTGAAGCTTTCTTT.

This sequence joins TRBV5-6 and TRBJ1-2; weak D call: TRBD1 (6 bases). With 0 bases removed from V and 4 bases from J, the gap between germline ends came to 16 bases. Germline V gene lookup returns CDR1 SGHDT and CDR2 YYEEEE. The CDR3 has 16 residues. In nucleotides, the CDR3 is TGTGCCAGCAGCTTGGAATACTCCTGGACAGTCTATGGCTACACCTTC. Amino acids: CASSLEYSWTVYGYTF.

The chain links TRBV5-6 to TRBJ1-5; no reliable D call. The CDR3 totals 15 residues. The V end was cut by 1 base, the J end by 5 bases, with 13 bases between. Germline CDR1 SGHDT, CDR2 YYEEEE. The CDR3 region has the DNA TGTGCCAGCAGCTTGCTAGGGTCAAGGGATCAGCCCCAGCATTTT. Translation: CASSLLGSRDQPQHF.

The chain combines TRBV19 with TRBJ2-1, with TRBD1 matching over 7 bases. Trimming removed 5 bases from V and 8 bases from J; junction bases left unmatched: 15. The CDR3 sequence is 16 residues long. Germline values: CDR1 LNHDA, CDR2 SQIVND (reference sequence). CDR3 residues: CASSADRRPIFDEQFF. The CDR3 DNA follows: TGTGCCAGTAGTGCGGACAGGCGGCCAATTTTCGATGAGCAGTTCTTC.

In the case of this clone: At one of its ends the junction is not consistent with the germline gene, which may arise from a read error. The CDR3 DNA is TGTGCTAGCAGCGCCGGACTAGCGGGGAGTAATGAGCAGTTCTTC. Translation: CASSAGLAGSNEQFF. The chain links TRBV7-7 to TRBJ2-1; TRBD2 agrees at 12 bases. There are 15 residues in the CDR3. CDR1 SSHAT and CDR2 FNYEAQ come from the germline V gene (reference sequence).